These 15 T cell receptor beta chains originate from one sample sequenced in a study of CD8+ T cells in alopecia areata. Collection of lesional scalp punch biopsies and peripheral blood was performed in alopecia areata patients. RNA was extracted and reverse transcribed into cDNA as the sequencing template. Measured with immunoSEQ multiplex PCR; TCRdb has only the in-frame clones, and not every one. Of around 7,500 clones listed, approximately 60% are singletons. The starting material was skin, obtained at week 0. The receptors stem from a human donor with alopecia areata.

The chain is built from TRBV7-9 and TRBJ1-4; D possibly corresponds to TRBD1 (6 bases). CDR1 and CDR2 from the germline V gene are SEHNR and FQNEAQ (reference sequence). Trimming shortened V by 2 bases and J by 8 bases, and 12 bases separated the two germline ends. CDR3 length equals 14 residues. The CDR3 reads CASSLRGLGEKLFF. As DNA, the CDR3 is TGTGCCAGCAGCTTACGGGGGCTCGGGGAAAAACTGTTTTTT.

This clone was recorded once. The chain carries TRBV6-1 and TRBJ2-7, with 8 bases fitting TRBD1. Germline V CDR1 and CDR2: MNHNS, SASEGT. The CDR3 is 11 residues long. V lost 2 bases and J lost 12; bases outside the gene matches: 3. The CDR3 DNA is TGTGCCAGCAGTGAAAAGACAGGGGCGTACTTC. This sequence encodes CASSEKTGAYF.

This clone was detected only a few times. The chain is built from TRBV5-1 and TRBJ1-1; D may be TRBD1 (6 bases). The CDR3 has 14 residues. With 1 base removed from V and 6 bases from J, the gap between germline ends came to 13 bases. The germline gives CDR1 SGHRS, CDR2 YFSETQ. CDR3 nucleotides: TGCGCCAGCAGCTTGTTCTCAGGGGATGCTGAAGCTTTCTTT. Translated: CASSLFSGDAEAFF.

The sample holds one count of this clone. The chain uses TRBV5-1 and TRBJ2-7, with a weak D call TRBD2 (5 bases). This CDR3 region has 15 residues. Trimming cost V 0 bases and J 5 bases, with 15 bases left between them. CDR1 is SGHRS, CDR2 YFSETQ, per germline. The CDR3 is CASSLALERANEQYF. The DNA of the CDR3 is TGCGCCAGCAGCTTGGCACTAGAGCGAGCCAACGAGCAGTACTTC.

This clone was counted a single time. The CDR3 reads CASSSENVRRSYNEQFF. The CDR3 DNA is TGTGCCAGCAGCTCAGAAAACGTTCGTCGCTCCTACAATGAGCAGTTCTTC. The V gene is TRBV7-2, the J gene TRBJ2-1; D is unresolved. This CDR3 has 17 amino acids. V shed 4 bases and J shed 0 bases, with 16 bases lying between them. Germline CDR1 SGHTA, CDR2 FQGNSA.

This clone was seen a few times. V usage is TRBV6-5 and J usage is TRBJ2-2, with D possibly TRBD1 on 6 matching bases. Germline CDR1 and CDR2: MNHEY and SVGAGI. Trimming cost V 4 bases and J 7 bases, with 13 bases left between them. The CDR3 has 14 residues. The CDR3 sequence: CASSLIGTRGELFF. The DNA of the CDR3 is TGTGCCAGCAGTTTGATCGGGACACGCGGGGAGCTGTTTTTT.

The chain links TRBV11-2 to TRBJ2-1; a weak D match, TRBD2 (7 bases). Trimming took off 1 base at V and 5 bases at J, with 12 bases between the two ends. Germline lookup yields CDR1 SGHAT and CDR2 FQNNGV. The CDR3 is 15 residues long. CDR3 nucleotide sequence: TGTGCCAGCAGCTTAGGGCGGGGGCTAAACAATGAGCAGTTCTTC. This codes for CASSLGRGLNNEQFF.

This clone came up a few times. The gene calls are TRBV4-3 and TRBJ1-2; D perhaps matches TRBD1 (5 bases). CDR1 is LGHNA, CDR2 YSLEER, per germline. Trimming removed 3 bases at V and 5 bases at J, with 19 bases between. The CDR3 length is 16 residues. The chain's CDR3 is CASSHPVRGASYGYTF. For the CDR3, the DNA is TGCGCCAGCAGCCACCCAGTGCGAGGGGCTAGTTATGGCTACACCTTC.

This clone appeared once. This chain connects TRBV14 to TRBJ1-1, with D perhaps TRBD1 (5 bases). The ends were cut back, 3 bases at V and 1 base at J, with 9 bases in the middle. The CDR3 extends over 14 amino acids. Germline-derived CDR1 and CDR2 are SGHDN and FVKESK. CDR3 amino acids: CASSQLGGNTEAFF. The CDR3 region has the DNA TGTGCCAGCAGCCAGCTGGGGGGGAACACTGAAGCTTTCTTT.

CDR3: CASSPALAGGTDTQYF. The CDR3 DNA reads as TGTGCCAGCAGCCCAGCACTAGCGGGGGGGACAGATACGCAGTATTTT. The rearrangement joins TRBV4-2 to TRBJ2-3; 13 bases are a match to TRBD2. The CDR3 runs 16 residues. With 4 bases clipped from V and 3 bases from J, the junction kept 4 bases outside the gene matches. Germline CDR1 and CDR2: LGHNA and YNFKEQ.

This chain uses TRBV30 with TRBJ1-2; possibly TRBD1 for D (6 bases). Germline loops: CDR1 GTSNPN, CDR2 SVGIG (reference sequence). The V end lost 2 bases, the J end lost 8 bases, and 21 bases lay between the germline ends. This CDR3 comprises 15 residues. The CDR3 sequence is CAWSLSRRGSGGYTF. The CDR3 coding sequence is TGTGCCTGGAGTTTGAGTAGGAGGGGGAGCGGCGGCTACACCTTC. The full variable domain, with the rest looked up from reference TRBV30 and TRBJ1-2, is SQTIHQWPATLVQPVGSPLSLECTVEGTSNPNLYWYRQAAGRGLQLLFYSVGIGQISSEVPQNLSASRPQDRQFILSSKKLLLSDSGFYLCAWSLSRRGSGGYTFGSGTRLTVV.

V gene TRBV18 combines with J gene TRBJ2-7; 7 nucleotides align to TRBD1. V lost 6 bases to trimming and J lost 2 bases; unmatched junction nucleotides: 13. This CDR3 is 16 amino acids long. Per germline, CDR1 KGHSH and CDR2 LQKENI. CDR3 in amino acids: CASSGLQGVRTYEQYF. The DNA for the CDR3 is TGTGCCAGCTCTGGACTCCAGGGGGTTAGGACCTACGAGCAGTACTTC. Complete variable domain (other parts from reference TRBV18 and TRBJ2-7): NAGVMQNPRHLVRRRGQEARLRCSPMKGHSHVYWYRQLPEEGLKFMVYLQKENIIDESGMPKERFSAEFPKEGPSILRIQQVVRGDSAAYFCASSGLQGVRTYEQYFGPGTRLTVT.

The V gene is TRBV7-6, the J gene TRBJ2-5; D may be TRBD1 or TRBD2 (7 bases each). The V and J ends lost 6 bases and 9 bases respectively, with 23 bases between them. The CDR3 contains 15 residues. Germline CDR1 SGHVS, CDR2 FNYEAQ. CDR3 sequence: CASRLLGGLQGAQYF. In DNA form, the CDR3 reads TGTGCCAGCAGACTACTGGGGGGGCTCCAGGGGGCCCAGTACTTC.

This clone was picked up one time. The V gene is TRBV27, the J gene TRBJ1-5, with TRBD1 matching over 8 bases. Unmatched junction bases numbered 3, after V lost 2 bases and J lost 3 bases. Germline CDR1 MNHEY, CDR2 SMNVEV (reference sequence). The length of the CDR3 is 15 residues. In DNA, the CDR3 is TGTGCCAGCAGTTTAACAGGGGGAAACAATCAGCCCCAGCATTTT. Translation: CASSLTGGNNQPQHF.

A note on this clone: In the same sample, other DNA sequences code for this CDR3. The chain has TRBV27 and TRBJ2-2; D uncertain. Germline CDR1 MNHEY, CDR2 SMNVEV (reference sequence). The CDR3 consists of 15 residues. The germline V and J ends were trimmed by 4 bases and 1 base, with 10 bases remaining between them. DNA for the CDR3: TGTGCCAGCAGTTCCATACCACTGAACACCGGGGAGCTGTTTTTT. This gives the protein CASSSIPLNTGELFF.